The 21 T cell receptor beta chains below come from one sample, sequenced in a study of blood T cell repertoires in COVID-19. Method: immunoSEQ multiplex PCR; TCRdb's copy keeps in-frame clones and lacks some. This sample carries 150,000 to 200,000 clones, more than 75% of them seen once, and the ten largest clones take approximately 4%. Source material: peripheral blood. These TCRs come from a human donor in a cohort sampled during active COVID-19.

The chain joins TRBV7-9 to TRBJ1-4, with TRBD1 identical over 7 bases. The V and J ends lost 4 bases and 7 bases, in that order; junction bases with no gene match: 9. CDR1 is SEHNR, CDR2 FQNEAQ, per germline (reference sequence). The CDR3 runs 15 residues. The CDR3 reads CASSSATGRGEKLFF. The CDR3 bases are TGTGCCAGCAGCTCGGCGACAGGGCGGGGTGAAAAACTGTTTTTT. Drawing the rest from reference TRBV7-9 and TRBJ1-4, the complete variable domain is DTGVSQNPRHKITKRGQNVTFRCDPISEHNRLYWYRQTLGQGPEFLTYFQNEAQLEKSRLLSDRFSAERPKGSFSTLEIQRTEQGDSAMYLCASSSATGRGEKLFFGSGTQLSVL.

The chain joins TRBV6-2 or TRBV6-3 to TRBJ2-7; the D gene is possibly TRBD2 (6 bases). The CDR3 runs to 14 residues. The germline CDR1 and CDR2 sequences are MNHEY and SVGEGT. Trimming pared 2 bases from V and 0 bases from J, leaving 8 bases between. The CDR3 coding sequence is TGTGCCAGCAGTTACGGCGGGGTCTCCTACGAGCAGTACTTC. Protein sequence: CASSYGGVSYEQYF.

V and J are TRBV27 and TRBJ2-3, with TRBD1 matching 8 bases. Germline loops: CDR1 MNHEY, CDR2 SMNVEV (reference sequence). The CDR3 has 15 amino acids. V shed 5 bases, J shed 4 bases, and the junction held 8 bases outside the gene matches. The CDR3 nucleotides are TGTGCCAGCAGTCCCGGACAGGGTAGGGCAGATACGCAGTATTTT. It specifies CASSPGQGRADTQYF.

The chain couples TRBV5-1 to TRBJ2-3, with D tentatively TRBD1 (6 bases). There are 15 residues in the CDR3. Germline CDR1 and CDR2: SGHRS and YFSETQ. V was clipped by 0 bases and J by 0 bases, with 8 bases between them. The CDR3 loop is CASSLDRASTDTQYF. CDR3 DNA: TGCGCCAGCAGCTTGGACAGGGCGAGCACAGATACGCAGTATTTT.

The chain links TRBV29-1 to TRBJ1-1; D might be TRBD1 (5 bases). Germline V gene sequence: CDR1 SQVTM, CDR2 ANQGSEA. The CDR3 has 14 residues. V dropped 1 base and J dropped 2 bases, with 11 bases sitting between them. The CDR3 bases are TGCAGCGTTGAAGCCGCAGGGATTAACACTGAAGCTTTCTTT. Protein: CSVEAAGINTEAFF.

The chain carries TRBV2 and TRBJ2-1; TRBD1 might be the D (5 bases). The V end was cut by 4 bases, the J end by 2 bases, with 6 bases between. CDR1 is SNHLY and CDR2 is FYNNEI in the germline V gene. The CDR3 runs 13 residues. The CDR3: CASSAGTYNEQFF. DNA for the CDR3: TGTGCCAGCAGTGCAGGGACCTACAATGAGCAGTTCTTC.

This clone occurred a few times. The chain joins TRBV5-1 to TRBJ2-3; TRBD1 might be the D (5 bases). This CDR3 region has 16 residues. V gave up 0 bases and J gave up 2 bases, with 13 bases separating them. Looked up from germline, CDR1 is SGHRS and CDR2 is YFSETQ. The CDR3 sequence is CASSLGSTDTTDTQYF. As DNA, the CDR3 is TGCGCCAGCAGCTTGGGGTCGACAGACACCACAGATACGCAGTATTTT.

This rearrangement joins TRBV5-1 to TRBJ2-2; a possible D gene is TRBD1 (5 bases). V gave up 4 bases and J gave up 6 bases, with 13 bases separating them. Germline V CDR1 and CDR2: SGHRS, YFSETQ. CDR3 length: 14 amino acids. CDR3 sequence (DNA): TGCGCCAGCAGCCCGAACTTGGGGCCCGGGGAGCTGTTTTTT. The encoded protein is CASSPNLGPGELFF.

The chain has TRBV19 and TRBJ1-1; 8 bases map to TRBD1. The CDR3 is made up of 17 amino acids. Germline CDR1 and CDR2: LNHDA and SQIVND (reference sequence). The trim removed 6 bases at V and 3 bases at J, leaving 15 bases unmatched. The CDR3: CASRVQGVWGLDTEAFF. CDR3 in DNA: TGTGCCAGTAGAGTACAGGGGGTCTGGGGATTGGACACTGAAGCTTTCTTT.

V usage is TRBV5-4 and J usage is TRBJ2-1; 8 nucleotides line up with TRBD2. This CDR3 region has 19 residues. Germline CDR1 and CDR2: SGHNT and YYREEE (reference sequence). V was clipped by 0 bases and J by 9 bases; unmatched bases: 20. CDR3 sequence reads: CASSLGAAVAGGGFGEQFF. DNA for the CDR3: TGTGCCAGCAGCTTGGGTGCGGCCGTGGCCGGGGGGGGATTTGGTGAGCAGTTCTTC.

The count of this clone is one. This rearrangement joins TRBV11-2 to TRBJ2-7; 7 bases agree with TRBD1. The CDR3 spans 16 residues. The J segment lost 3 bases and the V segment lost 0 bases, leaving 8 bases of the junction unmatched. The V gene's germline CDR1 is SGHAT and CDR2 FQNNGV. The CDR3 nucleotides are TGTGCCAGCAGCTTAGACTCCGGACAGGCGATCTACGAGCAGTACTTC. Translating it yields CASSLDSGQAIYEQYF.

This clone has a handful of counts. The chain has TRBV3-1 (or the pseudogene TRBV3-2) and TRBJ2-7, with TRBD2 as a possible D gene (5 bases). Germline values: CDR1 LGHDT, CDR2 YNNKEL (reference sequence). V was pared by 8 bases and J by 4 bases, with 12 bases between. CDR3 length: 12 residues. The CDR3 loop reads CASGRGLYEQYF. The DNA for the CDR3 is TGTGCCAGCGGAAGAGGGTTGTACGAGCAGTACTTC.

The chain combines TRBV30 with TRBJ2-3; 12 nucleotides agree with TRBD2. J was trimmed by 0 bases and V by 2 bases; bases with no gene match: 12. Germline V CDR1 and CDR2: GTSNPN, SVGIG (reference sequence). The CDR3 runs 19 residues. CDR3 loop: CAWSTFRTSGARSTDTQYF. DNA for the CDR3: TGTGCCTGGAGTACCTTTCGGACTAGCGGGGCTAGGAGCACAGATACGCAGTATTTT.

V usage is TRBV27 and J usage is TRBJ2-1, with 8 bases fitting TRBD2. Germline V gene sequence: CDR1 MNHEY, CDR2 SMNVEV (reference sequence). V gave up 5 bases and J gave up 3 bases; unmatched junction bases: 3. This CDR3 has 14 amino acids. CDR3 coding DNA: TGTGCCAGCAGTCGGGAGGGCCTCTACAATGAGCAGTTCTTC. Its translation: CASSREGLYNEQFF.

This chain uses TRBV30 with TRBJ2-7, with 9 bases matching TRBD1. The germline V gene encodes CDR1 GTSNPN and CDR2 SVGIG (reference sequence). V lost 3 bases to trimming and J lost 0 bases; unmatched junction nucleotides: 0. The CDR3 consists of 13 residues. This CDR3 reads CAWRGQGSYEQYF. As DNA, the CDR3 is TGTGCCTGGAGGGGACAGGGCTCCTACGAGCAGTACTTC. The full variable domain, its missing parts supplied by reference TRBV30 and TRBJ2-7, is SQTIHQWPATLVQPVGSPLSLECTVEGTSNPNLYWYRQAAGRGLQLLFYSVGIGQISSEVPQNLSASRPQDRQFILSSKKLLLSDSGFYLCAWRGQGSYEQYFGPGTRLTVT.

The chain links TRBV4-1 to TRBJ1-2; no definite D call. CDR3 length: 15 residues. From germline, CDR1 is MGHRA and CDR2 YSYEKL. V was pared by 6 bases and J by 4 bases, with 18 bases between. The CDR3 nucleotides are TGCGCCAGCAGTCAACCGGCCCGGGGAGGCTATGGCTACACCTTC. It yields the protein CASSQPARGGYGYTF.

The rearrangement links TRBV5-1 to TRBJ1-1; TRBD1 agrees at 7 bases. Germline trimming cut 4 bases from V and 1 base from J; bases unmatched to any gene: 10. The V gene's germline CDR1 is SGHRS and CDR2 YFSETQ. The CDR3 has 16 amino acids. DNA for the CDR3: TGCGCCAGCAGCCCAAAGGGGACAGTCCCGAACACTGAAGCTTTCTTT. Protein sequence: CASSPKGTVPNTEAFF.

The chain couples TRBV7-9 to TRBJ2-5, with D perhaps TRBD2 (6 bases). The CDR3 consists of 14 residues. With 5 bases removed from V and 2 bases from J, the gap between germline ends came to 12 bases. Germline V gene data show CDR1 as SEHNR and CDR2 as FQNEAQ (reference sequence). The CDR3 protein is CASSRRLDQETQYF. DNA for the CDR3: TGTGCCAGCAGCCGGAGACTAGATCAAGAGACCCAGTACTTC.

The chain's CDR3 is CASSWGGYEQYF. The CDR3 DNA reads as TGTGCCAGCAGCTGGGGGGGCTACGAGCAGTACTTC. This rearrangement joins TRBV5-4 to TRBJ2-7, with 7 bases that match TRBD2. The germline V gene encodes CDR1 SGHNT and CDR2 YYREEE (reference sequence). The CDR3 spans 12 residues. The V and J ends lost 3 bases and 3 bases, in that order; junction bases with no gene match: 0.

The V and J genes are TRBV5-1 and TRBJ2-7; no clear D. This CDR3 has 14 amino acids. The V end lost 4 bases, the J end lost 4 bases, and 15 bases lay between the germline ends. Germline V gives CDR1 SGHRS, CDR2 YFSETQ. The CDR3 DNA reads as TGCGCCAGCAGCCCTATTCTGAGGTTTTACGAGCAGTACTTC. Translating it yields CASSPILRFYEQYF.

This rearrangement joins TRBV5-1 to TRBJ1-2, with TRBD1 matching over 8 bases. The CDR3 runs to 13 residues. Germline values: CDR1 SGHRS, CDR2 YFSETQ. Losses at the gene ends were 4 bases for V and 8 bases for J; bases not matched to a gene: 7. CDR3 bases: TGCGCCAGCAGCCTTGGACAGGGACAAGGCTACACCTTC. Translating gives CASSLGQGQGYTF. Supplemented by reference TRBV5-1 and TRBJ1-2, the full variable domain reads KAGVTQTPRYLIKTRGQQVTLSCSPISGHRSVSWYQQTPGQGLQFLFEYFSETQRNKGNFPGRFSGRQFSNSRSEMNVSTLELGDSALYLCASSLGQGQGYTFGSGTRLTVV.